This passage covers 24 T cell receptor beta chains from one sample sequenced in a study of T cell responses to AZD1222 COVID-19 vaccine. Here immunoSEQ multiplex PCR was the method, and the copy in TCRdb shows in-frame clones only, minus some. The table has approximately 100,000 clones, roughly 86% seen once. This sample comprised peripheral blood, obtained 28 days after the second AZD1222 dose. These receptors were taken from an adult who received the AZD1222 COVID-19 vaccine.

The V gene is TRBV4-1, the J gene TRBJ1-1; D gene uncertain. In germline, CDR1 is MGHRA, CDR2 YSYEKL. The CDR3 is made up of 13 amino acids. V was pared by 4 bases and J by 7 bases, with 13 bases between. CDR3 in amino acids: CASSRGVPVEAFF. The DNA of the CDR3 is TGCGCCAGCAGCCGCGGGGTACCGGTTGAAGCTTTCTTT.

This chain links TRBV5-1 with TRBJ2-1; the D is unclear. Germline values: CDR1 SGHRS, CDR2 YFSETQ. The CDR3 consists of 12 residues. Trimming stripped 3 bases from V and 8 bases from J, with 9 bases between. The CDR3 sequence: CASSSLTYEQFF. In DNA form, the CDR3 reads TGCGCCAGCAGCTCCCTGACTTATGAGCAGTTCTTC.

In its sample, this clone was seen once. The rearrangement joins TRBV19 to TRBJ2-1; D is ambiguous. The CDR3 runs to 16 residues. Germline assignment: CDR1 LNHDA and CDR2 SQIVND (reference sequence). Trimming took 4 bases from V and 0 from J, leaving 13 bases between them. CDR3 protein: CASSKERTSSYNEQFF. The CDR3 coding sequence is TGTGCCAGTAGTAAAGAGAGAACCAGCTCCTACAATGAGCAGTTCTTC.

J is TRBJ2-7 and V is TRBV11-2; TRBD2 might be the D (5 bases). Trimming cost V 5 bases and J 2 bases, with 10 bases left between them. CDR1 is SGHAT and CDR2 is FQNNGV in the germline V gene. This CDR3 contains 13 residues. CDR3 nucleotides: TGTGCCAGCAGCACGGACTCTACCTACGAGCAGTACTTC. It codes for CASSTDSTYEQYF.

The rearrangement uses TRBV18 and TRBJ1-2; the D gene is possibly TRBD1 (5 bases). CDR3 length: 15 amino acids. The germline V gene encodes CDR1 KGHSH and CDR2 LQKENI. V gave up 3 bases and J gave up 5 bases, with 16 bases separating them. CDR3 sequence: CASSPQQGGGYGYTF. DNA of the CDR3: TGTGCCAGCTCACCGCAGCAGGGAGGAGGTTATGGCTACACCTTC.

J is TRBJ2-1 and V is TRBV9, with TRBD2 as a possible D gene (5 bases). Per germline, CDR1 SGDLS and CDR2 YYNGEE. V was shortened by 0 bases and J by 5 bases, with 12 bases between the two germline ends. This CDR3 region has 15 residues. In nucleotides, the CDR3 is TGTGCCAGCAGCGTAGCCTTGCGGGTAAACAATGAGCAGTTCTTC. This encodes CASSVALRVNNEQFF.

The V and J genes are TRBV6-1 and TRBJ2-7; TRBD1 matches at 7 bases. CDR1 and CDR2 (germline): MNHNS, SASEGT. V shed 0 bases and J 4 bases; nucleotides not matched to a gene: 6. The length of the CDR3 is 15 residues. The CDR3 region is CASSEAMGQLYEQYF. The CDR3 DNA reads TGTGCCAGCAGTGAAGCGATGGGACAGTTGTACGAGCAGTACTTC.

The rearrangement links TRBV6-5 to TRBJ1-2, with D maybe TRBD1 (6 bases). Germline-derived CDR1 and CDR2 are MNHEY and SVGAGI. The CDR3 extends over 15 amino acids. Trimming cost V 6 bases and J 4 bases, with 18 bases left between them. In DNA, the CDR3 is TGTGCCAGCAGCTCCCCCGGGAGGGGGGGCTATGGCTACACCTTC. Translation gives CASSSPGRGGYGYTF.

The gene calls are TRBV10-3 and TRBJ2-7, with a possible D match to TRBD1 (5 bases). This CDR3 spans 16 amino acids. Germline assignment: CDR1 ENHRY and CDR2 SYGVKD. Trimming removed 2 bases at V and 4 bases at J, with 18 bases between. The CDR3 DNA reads TGTGCCATCAGTGAGCCCACAGGCCTATACCCTTACGAGCAGTACTTC. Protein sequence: CAISEPTGLYPYEQYF.

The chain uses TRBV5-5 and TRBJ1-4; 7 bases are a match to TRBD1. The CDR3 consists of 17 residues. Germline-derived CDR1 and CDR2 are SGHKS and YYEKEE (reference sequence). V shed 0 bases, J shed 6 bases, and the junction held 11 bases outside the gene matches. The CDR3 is CASSLDFRDRPYEKLFF. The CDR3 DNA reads TGTGCCAGCAGCTTGGATTTCCGGGACAGACCCTATGAAAAACTGTTTTTT. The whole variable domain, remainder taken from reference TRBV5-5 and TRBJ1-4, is DAGVTQSPTHLIKTRGQQVTLRCSPISGHKSVSWYQQVLGQGPQFIFQYYEKEERGRGNFPDRFSARQFPNYSSELNVNALLLGDSALYLCASSLDFRDRPYEKLFFGSGTQLSVL.

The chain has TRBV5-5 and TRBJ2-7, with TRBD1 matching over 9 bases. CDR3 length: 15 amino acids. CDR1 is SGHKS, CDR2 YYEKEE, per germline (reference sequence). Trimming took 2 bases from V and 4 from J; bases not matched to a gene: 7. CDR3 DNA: TGTGCCAGCAGCTTACCGGGACAGGGAAAGTACGAGCAGTACTTC. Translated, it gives CASSLPGQGKYEQYF.

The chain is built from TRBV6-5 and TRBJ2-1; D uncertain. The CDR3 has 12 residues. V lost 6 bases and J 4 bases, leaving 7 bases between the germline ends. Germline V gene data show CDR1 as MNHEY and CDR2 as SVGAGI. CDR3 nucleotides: TGTGCCAGCAGCTTCCGATACAATGAGCAGTTCTTC. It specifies CASSFRYNEQFF.

DNA of the CDR3: TGTGCCAGCAGCCTAGACAACCGATACGAGCAGTACTTC. Translation: CASSLDNRYEQYF. The genes are TRBV7-9 and TRBJ2-7; D remains unclear. The CDR3 sequence is 13 residues long. Per the germline V gene, CDR1 is SEHNR and CDR2 is FQNEAQ (reference sequence). Trimming pared 5 bases from V and 4 bases from J, leaving 12 bases between. The full variable domain, rest sourced from reference TRBV7-9 and TRBJ2-7, is DTGVSQNPRHKITKRGQNVTFRCDPISEHNRLYWYRQTLGQGPEFLTYFQNEAQLEKSRLLSDRFSAERPKGSFSTLEIQRTEQGDSAMYLCASSLDNRYEQYFGPGTRLTVT.

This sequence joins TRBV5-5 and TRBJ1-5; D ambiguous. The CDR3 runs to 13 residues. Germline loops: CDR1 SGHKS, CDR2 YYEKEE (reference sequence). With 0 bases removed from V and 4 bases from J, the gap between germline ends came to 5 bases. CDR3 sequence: CASSLGDNQPQHF. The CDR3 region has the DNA TGTGCCAGCAGCTTGGGGGATAATCAGCCCCAGCATTTT. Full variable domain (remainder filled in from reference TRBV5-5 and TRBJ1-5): DAGVTQSPTHLIKTRGQQVTLRCSPISGHKSVSWYQQVLGQGPQFIFQYYEKEERGRGNFPDRFSARQFPNYSSELNVNALLLGDSALYLCASSLGDNQPQHFGDGTRLSIL.

CDR3 sequence reads: CASKPQGVGYGYTF. In nucleotides, the CDR3 is TGTGCCAGTAAACCGCAGGGTGTCGGCTATGGCTACACCTTC. The chain uses TRBV19 and TRBJ1-2, with a weak D call TRBD1 (5 bases). Germline CDR1 reads LNHDA; CDR2 reads SQIVND (reference sequence). The CDR3 contains 14 residues. Between the trimmed V and J ends, which lost 7 bases and 4 bases, there was a span of 16 bases. Full variable domain (remainder filled in from reference TRBV19 and TRBJ1-2): DGGITQSPKYLFRKEGQNVTLSCEQNLNHDAMYWYRQDPGQGLRLIYYSQIVNDFQKGDIAEGYSVSREKKESFPLTVTSAQKNPTAFYLCASKPQGVGYGYTFGSGTRLTVV.

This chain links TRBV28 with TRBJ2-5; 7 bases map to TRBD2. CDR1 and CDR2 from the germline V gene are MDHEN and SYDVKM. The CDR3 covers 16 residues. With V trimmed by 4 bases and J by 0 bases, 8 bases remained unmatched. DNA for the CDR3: TGTGCCAGCAGTTCCTTAAGCGGGATTTACCAAGAGACCCAGTACTTC. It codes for CASSSLSGIYQETQYF. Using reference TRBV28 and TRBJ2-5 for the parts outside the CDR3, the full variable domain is DVKVTQSSRYLVKRTGEKVFLECVQDMDHENMFWYRQDPGLGLRLIYFSYDVKMKEKGDIPEGYSVSREKKERFSLILESASTNQTSMYLCASSSLSGIYQETQYFGPGTRLLVL.

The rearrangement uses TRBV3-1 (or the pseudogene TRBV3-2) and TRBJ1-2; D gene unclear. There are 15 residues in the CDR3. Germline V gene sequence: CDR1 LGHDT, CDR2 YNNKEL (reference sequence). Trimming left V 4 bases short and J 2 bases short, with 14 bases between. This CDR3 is CASSPRRTSNYGYTF. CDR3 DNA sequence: TGTGCCAGCAGCCCTCGCCGGACTTCGAACTATGGCTACACCTTC.

CDR3 residues: CAWSVGGFLGEQYF. The CDR3 nucleotides are TGTGCCTGGAGTGTGGGGGGGTTTCTCGGCGAGCAGTACTTC. The chain joins TRBV30 to TRBJ2-7, with 7 bases aligning to TRBD2. With V trimmed by 0 bases and J by 6 bases, 8 bases remained unmatched. The CDR3 covers 14 residues. Germline V gene data show CDR1 as GTSNPN and CDR2 as SVGIG (reference sequence).

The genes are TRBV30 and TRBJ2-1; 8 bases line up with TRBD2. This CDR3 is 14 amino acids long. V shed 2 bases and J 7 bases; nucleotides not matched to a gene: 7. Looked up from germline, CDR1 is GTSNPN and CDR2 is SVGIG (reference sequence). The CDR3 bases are TGTGCCTGGAGTAGCGGGGGAAGATGGAATGAGCAGTTCTTC. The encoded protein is CAWSSGGRWNEQFF.

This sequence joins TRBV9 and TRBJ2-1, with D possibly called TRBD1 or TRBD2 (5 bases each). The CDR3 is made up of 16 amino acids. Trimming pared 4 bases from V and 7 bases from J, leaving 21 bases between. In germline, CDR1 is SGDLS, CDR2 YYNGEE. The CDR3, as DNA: TGTGCCAGCAGCCCAAACACGGGACCTACCAGGAATGAGCAGTTCTTC. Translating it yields CASSPNTGPTRNEQFF. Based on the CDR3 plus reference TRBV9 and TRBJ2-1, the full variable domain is DSGVTQTPKHLITATGQRVTLRCSPRSGDLSVYWYQQSLDQGLQFLIQYYNGEERAKGNILERFSAQQFPDLHSELNLSSLELGDSALYFCASSPNTGPTRNEQFFGPGTRLTVL.

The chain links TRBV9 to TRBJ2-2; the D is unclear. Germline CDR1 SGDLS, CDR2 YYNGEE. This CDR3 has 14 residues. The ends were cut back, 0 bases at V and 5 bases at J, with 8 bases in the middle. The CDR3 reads CASSVVSGTGELFF. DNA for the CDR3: TGTGCCAGCAGCGTAGTTTCGGGTACCGGGGAGCTGTTTTTT.

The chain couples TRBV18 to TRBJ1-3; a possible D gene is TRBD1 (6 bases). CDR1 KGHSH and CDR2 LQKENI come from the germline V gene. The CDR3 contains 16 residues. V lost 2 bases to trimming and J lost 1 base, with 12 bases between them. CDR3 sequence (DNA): TGTGCCAGCTCACCAGGGGGCACTACTTCTGGAAACACCATATATTTT. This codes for CASSPGGTTSGNTIYF.

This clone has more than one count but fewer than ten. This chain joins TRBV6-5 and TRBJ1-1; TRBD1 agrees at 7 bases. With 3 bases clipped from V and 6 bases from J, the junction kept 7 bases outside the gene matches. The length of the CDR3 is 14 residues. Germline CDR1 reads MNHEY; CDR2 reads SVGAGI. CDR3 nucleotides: TGTGCCAGCAGTTATCTAACAGGGGCGGCTGAAGCTTTCTTT. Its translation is CASSYLTGAAEAFF.

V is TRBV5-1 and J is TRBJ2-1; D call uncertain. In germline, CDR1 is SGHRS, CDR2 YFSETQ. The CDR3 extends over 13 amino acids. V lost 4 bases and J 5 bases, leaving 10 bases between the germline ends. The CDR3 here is CASSLDRDNEQFF. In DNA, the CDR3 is TGCGCCAGCAGCCTCGACCGAGACAATGAGCAGTTCTTC. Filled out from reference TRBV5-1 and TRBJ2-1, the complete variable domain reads KAGVTQTPRYLIKTRGQQVTLSCSPISGHRSVSWYQQTPGQGLQFLFEYFSETQRNKGNFPGRFSGRQFSNSRSEMNVSTLELGDSALYLCASSLDRDNEQFFGPGTRLTVL.